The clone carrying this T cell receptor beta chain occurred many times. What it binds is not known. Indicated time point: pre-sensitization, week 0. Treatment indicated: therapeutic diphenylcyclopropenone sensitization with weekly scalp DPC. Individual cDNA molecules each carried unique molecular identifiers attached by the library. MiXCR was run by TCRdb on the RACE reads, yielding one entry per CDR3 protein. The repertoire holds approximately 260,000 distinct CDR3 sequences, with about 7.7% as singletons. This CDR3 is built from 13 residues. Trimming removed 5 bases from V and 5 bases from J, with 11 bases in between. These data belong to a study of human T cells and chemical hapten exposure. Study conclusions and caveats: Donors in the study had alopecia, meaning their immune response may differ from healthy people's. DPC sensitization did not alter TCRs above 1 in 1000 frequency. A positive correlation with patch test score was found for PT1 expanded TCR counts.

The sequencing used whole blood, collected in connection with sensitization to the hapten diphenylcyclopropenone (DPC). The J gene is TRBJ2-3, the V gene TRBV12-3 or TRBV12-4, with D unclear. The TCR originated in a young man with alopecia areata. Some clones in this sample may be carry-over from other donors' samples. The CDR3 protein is CASSLPPGDTQYF. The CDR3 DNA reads TGTGCCAGCAGTCTGCCCCCCGGAGATACGCAGTATTTT.